The 20 T cell receptor delta chains in this list originate from one sample, sequenced in a study of gamma-delta chains in newborns, infants, children. TCRdb reanalysed the reads with CATT. Found here are about 2,000 delta-chain clones, approximately 1.6% of them singletons; the top ten hold 30% to 40%. The sample taken for sequencing was blood. The receptors were sampled from a child who was a newborn, infant or young child, either healthy, febrile or measles-vaccinated (not recorded which).

This clone was picked up a small number of times. The TCRdb protein comes from a much larger clone and disagrees with this DNA's translation at residue 7, likely due to a read error; the protein given here is derived from the DNA. The chain is built from TRDV1 and TRDJ1; 10 nucleotides agree with TRDD3. Trimming removed 2 bases from V and 0 bases from J; junction bases left unmatched: 21. The CDR3 contains 22 residues. Germline assignment: CDR1 TSWWSYY and CDR2 QGS. The CDR3 loop is CALGEVKSYPVGDTGYTDKLIF. For the CDR3, the DNA is TGTGCTCTTGGGGAAGTCAAATCCTACCCAGTGGGGGATACAGGGTACACCGATAAACTCATCTTT.

This clone was seen only a few times. This is likely an artifact of a read error, given a far larger clone one base away. The same CDR3 also results from other DNA sequences found in this sample. J is TRDJ1 and V is TRDV1, with D maybe TRDD3 (8 bases). From germline, CDR1 is TSWWSYY and CDR2 QGS. V was cut by 3 bases and J by 1 base, with 39 bases left in between. CDR3 size: 24 residues. CDR3 DNA sequence: TGTGCTCTTGGGGAGATACGTTCCTACCCAGTTCTCACTGGGGGGTACTTGGCCACCGATAAACTCATCTTT. As protein: CALGEIRSYPVLTGGYLATDKLIF.

About this clone itself: Translating this DNA gives a protein that differs at residue 16 from the TCRdb one, which belongs to a much larger clone; a read error is likely, and the protein shown is this translation. The V gene is TRDV1, the J gene TRDJ1; perhaps TRDD2 as D (5 bases). V was shortened by 5 bases and J by 0 bases, with 34 bases between the two germline ends. Germline values: CDR1 TSWWSYY, CDR2 QGS. The length of the CDR3 is 22 residues. The CDR3 protein is CALGPSPRPTWKLTPHTDKLIF. The CDR3 coding sequence is TGTGCTCTTGGGCCCTCCCCTAGGCCTACGTGGAAACTGACGCCGCACACCGATAAACTCATCTTT.

This clone came up a few times. The amino acid sequence in TCRdb belongs to a much larger clone and departs from this DNA's translation at residue 13, likely a sequencing read error; the sequence shown is translated from the DNA. The chain uses TRDV1 and TRDJ1, with 8 bases identical to TRDD2. After removal of 1 base from V and 4 bases from J, the junction contained 20 bases not matched to a gene. Looked up from germline, CDR1 is TSWWSYY and CDR2 is QGS. The CDR3 is made up of 20 amino acids. CDR3 DNA sequence: TGTGCTCTTGGGGAACCCCTAGGCCTTCCTAGGGCCCGGGGACTCGATAAACTCATCTTT. As protein: CALGEPLGLPRARGLDKLIF.

This clone occurred a few times. A read error may explain this, as a much larger clone is one base away. The chain uses TRDV1 and TRDJ1; TRDD3 agrees at 13 bases. The length of the CDR3 is 24 residues. Germline V CDR1 and CDR2: TSWWSYY, QGS. The trim removed 3 bases at V and 1 base at J, leaving 26 bases unmatched. CDR3 protein: CALGDLGGFPGQYWGIRGTDKLIF. The CDR3 nucleotides read TGTGCTCTTGGGGACCTGGGGGGCTTCCCCGGCCAATACTGGGGGATACGCGGCACCGATAAACTCATCTTT.

As for this clone: Only one base separates this from a far larger clonotype, so it likely reflects a read error. Other DNA sequences in this sample translate to the same CDR3. The chain is built from TRDV2 and TRDJ1; TRDD3 agrees at 7 bases. This CDR3 spans 16 amino acids. Germline CDR1 is GEAIGNYY and CDR2 is EKD. CDR3 coding DNA: TGCGCCTGTGACACCCGGCTGGGGGGTTACACCGATAAACTCATCTTT. Amino acids: CACDTRLGGYTDKLIF.

On this clone itself: A clone one base away is much larger, so this may be a read error. Other DNA sequences within the sample encode an identical CDR3. The J gene is TRDJ1, the V gene TRDV1; D might be TRDD3 (10 bases). Trimming cost V 3 bases and J 0 bases, with 41 bases left between them. The CDR3 length is 25 residues. Germline CDR1 is TSWWSYY and CDR2 is QGS. Here the CDR3 reads CALGDPGSLPTSSLGDLRYTDKLIF. The CDR3 DNA follows: TGTGCTCTTGGGGACCCCGGATCCCTTCCTACCTCCTCACTGGGGGATCTAAGGTACACCGATAAACTCATCTTT.

Of note for this clone: The translation of this DNA and the TCRdb protein of a much larger clone differ at residue 8, probably owing to a read error; the protein shown here is translated from the DNA. The chain uses TRDV1 and TRDJ1, with 10 bases that match TRDD3. The CDR3 length is 21 residues. With 6 bases clipped from V and 7 bases from J, the junction kept 29 bases outside the gene matches. The germline gives CDR1 TSWWSYY, CDR2 QGS. CDR3 loop: CALGQSTRVLAYWGIDGKLIF. CDR3 coding DNA: TGTGCTCTTGGCCAGTCCACTAGGGTGTTGGCGTACTGGGGGATCGATGGTAAACTCATCTTT.

In this sample, this clone turned up a few times. The protein in TCRdb stems from a much larger clone and differs at residue 5 from this DNA's translation, likely a read error; here the protein is translated from the DNA. The chain is built from TRDV2 and TRDJ1, with TRDD3 matching over 7 bases. The junction had 8 bases not matched to a gene; V was cut back by 2 bases and J by 0 bases. Germline V gene lookup returns CDR1 GEAIGNYY and CDR2 EKD. The CDR3 has 16 residues. CDR3 DNA: TGTGCCTGTGACATCCGGCTGGGGGGTTACACCGATAAACTCATCTTT. Translation: CACDIRLGGYTDKLIF.

This clone appeared a few times. A far larger clone is off by one base, so a read error is likely. The same CDR3 is also encoded by other DNA sequences in this sample. This chain connects TRDV2 to TRDJ1; the D is unclear. This CDR3 region has 16 residues. Trimming left V 0 bases short and J 3 bases short, with 16 bases between. The germline V gene has CDR1 GEAIGNYY and CDR2 EKD. The CDR3 protein is CACDTAGGFLADKLIF. As DNA, the CDR3 is TGTGCCTGTGACACCGCTGGTGGCTTTCTGGCCGATAAACTCATCTTT.

In this sample, this clone turned up a few times. A far larger clone is a single base away, which makes a read error likely. Other DNA sequences from this sample encode an identical CDR3 as well. For the CDR3, the DNA is TGTGCCCTTGGGGAACCTCCCGCTCCGATGGGGGATACGCCTTACACCGATAAACTCATCTTT. This sequence encodes CALGEPPAPMGDTPYTDKLIF. This rearrangement joins TRDV1 to TRDJ1; 11 positions agree with TRDD3. The germline V gene has CDR1 TSWWSYY and CDR2 QGS. CDR3 length: 21 residues.

In its sample, this clone was seen a few times. This DNA's translation differs at residue 4 from TCRdb's protein, which comes from a much larger clone; a read error is likely, and the protein shown is translated from the DNA. V usage is TRDV1 and J usage is TRDJ1; D tentatively fits TRDD2 or TRDD3 (9 bases each). Germline-derived CDR1 and CDR2 are TSWWSYY and QGS. The V gene lost 7 bases and the J gene lost 0 bases, with 33 bases spanning the gap. This CDR3 spans 21 amino acids. The CDR3 coding sequence is TGTGCTCTTGTGGATCGCCTTCCTACAAAGTACTGGGGGAGAAACACCGATAAACTCATCTTT. Its translation: CALVDRLPTKYWGRNTDKLIF.

By share of the sample, this clone is medium-sized. The same CDR3 is also encoded by other DNA sequences in this sample. The V gene is TRDV1, the J gene TRDJ1; TRDD3 might be the D (5 bases). Germline lookup yields CDR1 TSWWSYY and CDR2 QGS. This CDR3 has 22 amino acids. The V and J ends lost 2 bases and 4 bases respectively, with 35 bases between them. The CDR3 DNA sequence: TGTGCTCTTGGGGAAGGGTCTCTAAAGCCTTATGGGGCCCCGTCATTGATCGATAAACTCATCTTT. Encoded protein: CALGEGSLKPYGAPSLIDKLIF.

Worth noting for this clone: This clone may be a read error of a much larger clone one base away. The V call is TRDV1, the J call TRDJ1, with 13 nucleotides matching TRDD3. The CDR3 has 24 residues. Germline V gene data show CDR1 as TSWWSYY and CDR2 as QGS. The CDR3 nucleotides are TGTGCTCTTGGGGAACTAATTGTCTTACCTTCCTACGAGTACTGGGGGATACGCGACGATAAACTCACCTTT. It translates to CALGELIVLPSYEYWGIRDDKLTF.

This clone has a handful of counts. TCRdb's protein for this DNA is that of a much larger clone and differs from the translation at residue 8, likely a read error; the protein shown is the DNA translation. The chain links TRDV1 to TRDJ1; 9 bases fit TRDD3. V was clipped by 3 bases and J by 0 bases; unmatched bases: 20. Germline V lookup: CDR1 TSWWSYY, CDR2 QGS. The CDR3 spans 21 residues. CDR3 region: CALGEPSRGRTGGANTDKLIF. The CDR3 bases are TGTGCTCTTGGGGAGCCTTCCCGTGGTCGTACTGGGGGAGCCAACACCGATAAACTCATCTTT.

With regard to this clone: The TCRdb protein, from a much larger clone, departs from this DNA's translation at residue 9, likely by read error; the protein shown derives from the DNA. The gene calls are TRDV1 and TRDJ1; D gene ambiguous. Germline assignment: CDR1 TSWWSYY and CDR2 QGS. Trimming took 2 bases from V and 10 from J, leaving 14 bases between them. The CDR3 spans 13 residues. The CDR3 sequence: CALGESRQHRLIF. As DNA, the CDR3 is TGTGCTCTTGGGGAAAGCCGACAACACAGACTCATCTTT.

Comments on this clone: TCRdb attributes to this sequence the protein of a much larger clone, which differs from the DNA translation at residue 9; a read error is likely, and the protein displayed is translated from the DNA. Other DNA sequences in this sample translate to the same CDR3. The chain joins TRDV1 to TRDJ1, with a tentative D call TRDD3 (6 bases). Germline loops: CDR1 TSWWSYY, CDR2 QGS. V was shortened by 1 base and J by 2 bases, with 20 bases between the two germline ends. This CDR3 comprises 18 residues. CDR3 sequence reads: CALGEPGGHAILTDKLIF. In DNA, the CDR3 is TGTGCTCTTGGGGAACCAGGGGGACACGCGATCCTGACCGATAAACTCATCTTT.

A word on this clone: The mismatch at residue 4 between this DNA's translation and the TCRdb protein of a much larger clone likely reflects a read error; the protein shown is translated from the DNA. This chain joins TRDV1 and TRDJ1, with TRDD3 matching 8 bases. J lost 0 bases, V lost 7 bases, and 16 bases had no gene match. Germline V gene data show CDR1 as TSWWSYY and CDR2 as QGS. There are 18 residues in the CDR3. CDR3 nucleotides: TGTGCTCTTGTGGGACCTACGTTCTGGGGGACCCACACCGATAAACTCATCTTT. It yields the protein CALVGPTFWGTHTDKLIF.

By share of the sample, this clone is medium-sized. The chain is built from TRDV1 and TRDJ1, with TRDD3 identical over 10 bases. The CDR3 spans 23 residues. The junction had 26 bases not matched to a gene; V was cut back by 3 bases and J by 1 base. The V gene's germline CDR1 is TSWWSYY and CDR2 QGS. As DNA, the CDR3 is TGTGCTCTTGGGGAGCCTCCCTACGGTCCCATCTACTGGGGGATGTCTGGCACCGATAAACTCATCTTT. It codes for CALGEPPYGPIYWGMSGTDKLIF.

Concerning this clone: The likely explanation is a read error, given a far larger clone one base away. In the same sample, other DNA sequences code for this CDR3. The chain combines TRDV1 with TRDJ1; 10 positions agree with TRDD3. This CDR3 contains 21 residues. V trimming: 1 base; J trimming: 0 bases; junction bases outside the gene matches: 17. Germline loops: CDR1 TSWWSYY, CDR2 QGS. CDR3 residues: CALGEPPAPMGDTPYTDKLIF. CDR3 sequence (DNA): TGTGCTCTTGGGGAACCTCCCGCTCCGATGGGGGATACTCCTTACACCGATAAACTCATCTTT.